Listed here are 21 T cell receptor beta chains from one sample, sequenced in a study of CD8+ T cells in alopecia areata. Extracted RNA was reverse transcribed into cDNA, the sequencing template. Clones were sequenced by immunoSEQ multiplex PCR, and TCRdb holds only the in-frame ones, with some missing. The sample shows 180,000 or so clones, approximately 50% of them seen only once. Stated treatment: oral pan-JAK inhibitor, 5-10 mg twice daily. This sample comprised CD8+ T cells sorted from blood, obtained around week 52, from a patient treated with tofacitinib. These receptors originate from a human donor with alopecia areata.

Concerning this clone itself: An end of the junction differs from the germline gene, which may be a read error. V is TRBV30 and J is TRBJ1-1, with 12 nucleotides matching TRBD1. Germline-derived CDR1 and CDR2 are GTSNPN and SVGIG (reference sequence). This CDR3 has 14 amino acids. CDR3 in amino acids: CAWTYGTGGEGTFF. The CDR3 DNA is TGTGCCTGGACCTACGGGACAGGGGGCGAAGGGACCTTTTTT.

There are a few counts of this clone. In DNA, the CDR3 is TGTGCCAGCAGCTTAGCGATGAGGACGGAGACCCAGTACTTC. It specifies CASSLAMRTETQYF. The chain employs TRBV7-2 and TRBJ2-5; D uncertain. The V gene's germline CDR1 is SGHTA and CDR2 FQGNSA. The CDR3 length is 14 residues. The V gene lost 0 bases and the J gene lost 5 bases, with 10 bases spanning the gap.

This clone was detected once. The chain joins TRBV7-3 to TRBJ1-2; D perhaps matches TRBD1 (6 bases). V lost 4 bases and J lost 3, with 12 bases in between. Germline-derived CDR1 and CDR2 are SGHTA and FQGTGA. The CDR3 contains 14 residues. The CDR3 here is CASSSTGLDYGYTF. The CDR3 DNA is TGTGCCAGCAGCTCAACAGGGCTGGACTATGGCTACACCTTC.

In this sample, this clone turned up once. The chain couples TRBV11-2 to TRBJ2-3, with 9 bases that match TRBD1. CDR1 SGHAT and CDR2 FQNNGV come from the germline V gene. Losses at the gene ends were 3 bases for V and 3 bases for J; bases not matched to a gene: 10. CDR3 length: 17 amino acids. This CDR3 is CASSFEGGTGLTDTQYF. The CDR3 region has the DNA TGTGCCAGCAGCTTCGAGGGCGGGACAGGGCTTACAGATACGCAGTATTTT.

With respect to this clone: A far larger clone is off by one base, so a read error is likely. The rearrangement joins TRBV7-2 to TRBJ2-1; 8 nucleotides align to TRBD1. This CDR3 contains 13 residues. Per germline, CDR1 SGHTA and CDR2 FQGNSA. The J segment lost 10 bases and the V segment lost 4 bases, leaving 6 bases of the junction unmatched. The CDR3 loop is CASSSGQAYEQFF. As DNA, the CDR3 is TGTGCCAGCAGCTCGGGACAGGCCTACGAGCAGTTCTTC.

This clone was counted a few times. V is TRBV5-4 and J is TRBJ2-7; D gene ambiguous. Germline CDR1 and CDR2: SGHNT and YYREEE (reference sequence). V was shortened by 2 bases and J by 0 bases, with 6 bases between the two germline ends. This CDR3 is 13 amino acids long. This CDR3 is CASSLKSSYEQYF. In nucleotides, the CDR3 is TGTGCCAGCAGCTTAAAGAGCTCCTACGAGCAGTACTTC.

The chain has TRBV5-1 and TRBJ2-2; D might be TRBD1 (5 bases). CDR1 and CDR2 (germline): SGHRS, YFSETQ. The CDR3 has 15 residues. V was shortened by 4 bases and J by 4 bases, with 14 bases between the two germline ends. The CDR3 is CASSPLTGRTGELFF. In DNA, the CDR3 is TGCGCCAGCAGCCCCCTTACAGGACGCACCGGGGAGCTGTTTTTT. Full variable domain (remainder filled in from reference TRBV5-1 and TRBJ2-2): KAGVTQTPRYLIKTRGQQVTLSCSPISGHRSVSWYQQTPGQGLQFLFEYFSETQRNKGNFPGRFSGRQFSNSRSEMNVSTLELGDSALYLCASSPLTGRTGELFFGEGSRLTVL.

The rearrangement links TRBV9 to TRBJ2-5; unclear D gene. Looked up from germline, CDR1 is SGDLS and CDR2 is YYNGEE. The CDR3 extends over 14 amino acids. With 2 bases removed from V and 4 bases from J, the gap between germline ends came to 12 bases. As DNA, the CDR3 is TGTGCCAGCAGCGTTTCAGGCGTTGGAGAGACCCAGTACTTC. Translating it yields CASSVSGVGETQYF.

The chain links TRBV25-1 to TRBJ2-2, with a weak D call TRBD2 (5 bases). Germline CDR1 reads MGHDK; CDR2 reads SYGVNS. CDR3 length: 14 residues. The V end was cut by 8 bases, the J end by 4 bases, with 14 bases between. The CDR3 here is CASADLGGTGELFF. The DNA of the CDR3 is TGTGCCAGCGCGGACCTCGGAGGCACCGGGGAGCTGTTTTTT. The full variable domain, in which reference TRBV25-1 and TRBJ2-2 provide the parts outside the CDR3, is EADIYQTPRYLVIGTGKKITLECSQTMGHDKMYWYQQDPGMELHLIHYSYGVNSTEKGDLSSESTVSRIRTEHFPLTLESARPSHTSQYLCASADLGGTGELFFGEGSRLTVL.

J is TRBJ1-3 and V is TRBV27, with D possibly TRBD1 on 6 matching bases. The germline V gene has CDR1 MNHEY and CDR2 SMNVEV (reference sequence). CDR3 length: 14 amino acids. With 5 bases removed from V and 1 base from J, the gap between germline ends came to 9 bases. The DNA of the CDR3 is TGTGCCAGCAGTCCTACAGGGTCTGGAAACACCATATATTTT. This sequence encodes CASSPTGSGNTIYF.

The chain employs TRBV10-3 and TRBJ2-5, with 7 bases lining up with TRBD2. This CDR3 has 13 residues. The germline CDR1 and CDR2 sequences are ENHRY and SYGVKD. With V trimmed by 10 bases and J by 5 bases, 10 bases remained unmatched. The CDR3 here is CATVAGREETQYF. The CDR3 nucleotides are TGTGCCACCGTAGCGGGCCGCGAGGAGACCCAGTACTTC.

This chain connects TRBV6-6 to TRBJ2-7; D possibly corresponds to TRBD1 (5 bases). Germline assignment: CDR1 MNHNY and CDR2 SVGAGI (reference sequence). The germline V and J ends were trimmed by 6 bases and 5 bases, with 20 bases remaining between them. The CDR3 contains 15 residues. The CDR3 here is CASSLGQGLDDEQYF. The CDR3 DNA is TGTGCCAGCAGCCTCGGGCAGGGTCTCGACGACGAGCAGTACTTC.

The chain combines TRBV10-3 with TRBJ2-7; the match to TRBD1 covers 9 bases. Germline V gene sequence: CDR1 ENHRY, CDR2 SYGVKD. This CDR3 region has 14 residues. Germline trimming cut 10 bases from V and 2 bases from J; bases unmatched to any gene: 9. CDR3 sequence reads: CATLGTGTTYEQYF. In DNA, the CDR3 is TGTGCCACCCTGGGGACAGGGACAACCTACGAGCAGTACTTC.

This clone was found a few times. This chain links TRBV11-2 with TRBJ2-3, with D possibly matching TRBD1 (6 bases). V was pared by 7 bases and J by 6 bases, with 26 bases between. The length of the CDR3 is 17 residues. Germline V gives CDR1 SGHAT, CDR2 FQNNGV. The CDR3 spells CASTDISGQGNPDTQYF. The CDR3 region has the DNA TGTGCCAGCACCGATATCTCGGGTCAGGGGAATCCCGATACGCAGTATTTT. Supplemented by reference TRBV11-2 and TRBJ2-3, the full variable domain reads EAGVAQSPRYKIIEKRQSVAFWCNPISGHATLYWYQQILGQGPKLLIQFQNNGVVDDSQLPKDRFSAERLKGVDSTLKIQPAKLEDSAVYLCASTDISGQGNPDTQYFGPGTRLTVL.

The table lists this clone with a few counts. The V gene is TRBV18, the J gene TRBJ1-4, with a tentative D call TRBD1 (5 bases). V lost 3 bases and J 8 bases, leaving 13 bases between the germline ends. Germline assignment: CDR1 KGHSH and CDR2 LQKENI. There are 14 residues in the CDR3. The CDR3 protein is CASSPQGDHEKLFF. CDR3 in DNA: TGTGCCAGCTCACCGCAGGGCGATCACGAAAAACTGTTTTTT.

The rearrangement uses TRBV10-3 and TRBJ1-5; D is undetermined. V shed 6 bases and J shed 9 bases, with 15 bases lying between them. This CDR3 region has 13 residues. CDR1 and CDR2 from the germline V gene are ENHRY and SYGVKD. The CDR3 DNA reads TGTGCCATCAGAAGTGACGGGGATCGGCCCCAGCATTTT. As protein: CAIRSDGDRPQHF.

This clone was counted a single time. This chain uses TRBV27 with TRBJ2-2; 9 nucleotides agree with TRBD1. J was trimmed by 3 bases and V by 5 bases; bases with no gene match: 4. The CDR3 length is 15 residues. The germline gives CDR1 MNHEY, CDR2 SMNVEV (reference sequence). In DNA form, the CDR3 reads TGTGCCAGCAGTCAGGACAGGGGCGACACCGGGGAGCTGTTTTTT. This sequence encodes CASSQDRGDTGELFF.

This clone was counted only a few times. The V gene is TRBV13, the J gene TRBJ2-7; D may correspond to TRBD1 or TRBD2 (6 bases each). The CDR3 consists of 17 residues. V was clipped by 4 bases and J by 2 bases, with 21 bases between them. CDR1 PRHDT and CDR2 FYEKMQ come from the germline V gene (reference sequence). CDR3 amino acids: CASSSLGPGGRTYEQYF. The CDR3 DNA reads TGTGCCAGCAGCTCCTTAGGCCCCGGGGGCAGAACCTACGAGCAGTACTTC.

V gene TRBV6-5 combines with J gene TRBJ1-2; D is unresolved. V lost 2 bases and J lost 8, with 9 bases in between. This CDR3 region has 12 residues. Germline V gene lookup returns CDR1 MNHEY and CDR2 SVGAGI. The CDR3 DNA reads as TGTGCCAGCAGTTACAGGGCGGGAGGCTACACCTTC. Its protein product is CASSYRAGGYTF.

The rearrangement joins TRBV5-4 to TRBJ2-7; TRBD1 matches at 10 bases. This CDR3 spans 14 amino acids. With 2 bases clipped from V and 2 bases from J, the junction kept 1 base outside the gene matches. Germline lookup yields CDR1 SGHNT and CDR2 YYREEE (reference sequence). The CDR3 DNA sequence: TGTGCCAGCAGCTTCGGGACAGGGGCCTACGAGCAGTACTTC. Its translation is CASSFGTGAYEQYF.

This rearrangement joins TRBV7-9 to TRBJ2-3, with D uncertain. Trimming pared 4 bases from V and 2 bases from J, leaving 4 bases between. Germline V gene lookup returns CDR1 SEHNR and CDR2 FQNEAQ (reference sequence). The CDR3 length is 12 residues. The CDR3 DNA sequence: TGTGCCAGCAGCTCTTACACAGATACGCAGTATTTT. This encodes CASSSYTDTQYF.